The present T cell receptor beta chain was sequenced within a study of regulatory T cells in long-lasting Graves disease. Time point here: newly diagnosed GD, antithyroid drugs for less than 3 months. The TCR library used RNA extracted from PBMCs. One endocrinology department in Xi'an, China, was where patients came from. Construction of TCR beta libraries relied on iRepertoire HTBI primers and on Arm-PCR targeting CDR3 regions. TCRdb re-called the multiplex PCR reads with MiXCR, one entry per CDR3 protein. The repertoire has a few hundred thousand distinct CDR3 sequences, 14% to 15% of them found once; the top ten carry approximately 7.8%. This clonotype was recorded at least ten times. These same records also appear under a second study, on T cells in Graves' hyperthyroidism and ophthalmopathy. Per that paper: Patients between 18 and 65 years old had hyperthyroidism, newly diagnosed and lasting under 2 months. Clinical symptoms, serum thyroxine and TRAb, thyroid ultrasound and orbital computed tomography were used for the diagnoses.

The input for sequencing was peripheral blood mononuclear cells (PBMCs), taken at new diagnosis, from a patient treated with antithyroid drugs. This sequence was found in a woman aged 40 to 50 with Graves disease.

The CDR3 region has the DNA TGTGCCAGCAGTGATCCTCGCGGGAGGGCCCTCTACAATGAGCAGTTCTTC. Translation gives CASSDPRGRALYNEQFF. The genes are TRBV6-1 and TRBJ2-1; the match to TRBD2 covers 9 bases. The CDR3 loop spans 17 amino acids. CDR1 and CDR2 from the germline V gene are MNHNS and SASEGT. Trimming removed 3 bases from V and 3 bases from J; junction bases left unmatched: 9.